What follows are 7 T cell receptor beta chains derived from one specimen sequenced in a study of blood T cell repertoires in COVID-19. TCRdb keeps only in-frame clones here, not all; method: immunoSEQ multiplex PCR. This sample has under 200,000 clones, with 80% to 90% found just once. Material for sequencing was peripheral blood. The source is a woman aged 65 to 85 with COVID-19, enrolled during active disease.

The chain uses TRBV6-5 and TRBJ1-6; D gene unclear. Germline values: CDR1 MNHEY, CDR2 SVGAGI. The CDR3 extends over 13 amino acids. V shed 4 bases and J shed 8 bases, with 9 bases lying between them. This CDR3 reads CASSSLQDSPLHF. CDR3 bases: TGTGCCAGCAGTTCCTTACAAGATTCACCCCTCCACTTT.

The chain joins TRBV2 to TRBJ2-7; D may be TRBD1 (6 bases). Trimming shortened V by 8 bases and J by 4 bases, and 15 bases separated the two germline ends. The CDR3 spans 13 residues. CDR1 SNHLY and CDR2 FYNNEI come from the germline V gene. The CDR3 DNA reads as TGTGCCAGCGGACAACAGGGCCTTTACGAGCAGTACGTC. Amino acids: CASGQQGLYEQYV.

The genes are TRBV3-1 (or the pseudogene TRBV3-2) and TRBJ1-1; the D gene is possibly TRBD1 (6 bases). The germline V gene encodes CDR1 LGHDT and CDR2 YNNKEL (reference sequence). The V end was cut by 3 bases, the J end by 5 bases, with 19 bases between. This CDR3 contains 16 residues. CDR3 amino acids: CASSHQGPTGGTEAFF. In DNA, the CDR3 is TGTGCCAGCAGCCACCAGGGGCCGACGGGGGGGACTGAAGCTTTCTTT.

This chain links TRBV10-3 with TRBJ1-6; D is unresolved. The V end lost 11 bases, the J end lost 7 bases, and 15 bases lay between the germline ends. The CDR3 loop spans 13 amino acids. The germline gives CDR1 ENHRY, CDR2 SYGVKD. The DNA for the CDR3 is TGTGCCGCCTCCCCCCCGGGAAATTCACCCCTCCACTTT. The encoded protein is CAASPPGNSPLHF.

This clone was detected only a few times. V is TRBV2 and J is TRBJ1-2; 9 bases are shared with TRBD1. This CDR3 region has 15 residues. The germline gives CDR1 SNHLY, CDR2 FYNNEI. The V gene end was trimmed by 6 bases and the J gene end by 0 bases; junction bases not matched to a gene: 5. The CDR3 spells CASRRGQGPNYGYTF. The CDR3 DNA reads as TGTGCCAGCAGGAGGGGACAGGGTCCTAACTATGGCTACACCTTC.

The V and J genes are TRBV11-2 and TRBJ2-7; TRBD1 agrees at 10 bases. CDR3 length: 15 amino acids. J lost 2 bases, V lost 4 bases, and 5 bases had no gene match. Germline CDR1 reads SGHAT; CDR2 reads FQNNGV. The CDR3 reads CASSYGQGEAYEQYF. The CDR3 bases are TGTGCCAGCAGCTACGGACAGGGGGAGGCCTACGAGCAGTACTTC.

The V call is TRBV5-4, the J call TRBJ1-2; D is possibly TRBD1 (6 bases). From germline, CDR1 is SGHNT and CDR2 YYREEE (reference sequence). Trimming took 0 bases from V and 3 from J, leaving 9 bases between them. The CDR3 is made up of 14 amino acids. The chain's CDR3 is CASSLDRVDYGYTF. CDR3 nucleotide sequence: TGTGCCAGCAGCTTGGACAGGGTTGACTATGGCTACACCTTC.